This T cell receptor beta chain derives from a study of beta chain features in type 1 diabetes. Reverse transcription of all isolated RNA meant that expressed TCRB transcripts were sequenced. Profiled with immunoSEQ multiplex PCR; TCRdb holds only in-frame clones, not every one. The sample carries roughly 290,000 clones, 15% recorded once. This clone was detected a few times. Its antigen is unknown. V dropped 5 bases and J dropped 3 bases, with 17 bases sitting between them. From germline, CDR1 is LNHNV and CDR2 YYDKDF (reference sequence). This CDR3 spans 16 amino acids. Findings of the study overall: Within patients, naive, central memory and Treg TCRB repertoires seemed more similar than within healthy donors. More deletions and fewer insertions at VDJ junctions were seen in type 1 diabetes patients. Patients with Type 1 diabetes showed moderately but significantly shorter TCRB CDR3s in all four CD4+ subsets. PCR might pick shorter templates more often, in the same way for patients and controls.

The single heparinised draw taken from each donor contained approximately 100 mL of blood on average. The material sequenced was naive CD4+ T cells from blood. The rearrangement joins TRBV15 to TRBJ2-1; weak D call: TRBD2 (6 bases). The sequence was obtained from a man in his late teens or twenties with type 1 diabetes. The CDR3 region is CATSGGGTAGYNEQFF. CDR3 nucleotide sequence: TGTGCCACCAGCGGCGGAGGGACGGCTGGCTACAATGAGCAGTTCTTC.